Listed below are T cell receptor beta chains from one sample, sequenced in a study of stem cell transplantation in POMP-related autoinflammatory disease. Using immunoSEQ multiplex PCR, the repertoire was profiled, and TCRdb retains in-frame clones only, with some absent. The sample yields 68,000 or so clones, roughly 90% seen once. Here the sequenced sample was CD4+ T cells from PBMCs, taken after stem cell transplantation. These receptors came from a human patient with POMP-related autoinflammation and immune dysregulation (PRAID). Some T cells may arise from the graft donor. The CDR3 runs from the conserved cysteine through the conserved F or W. D genes are given only for firm matches. Clone size is shown for a subset of rows, as once, few, many or a class of expanded clone.

cdr3_aa cdr3_nt clone_size cdr3_length v_call d_call j_call
CASSSQGRNGGYTF TGCGCCAGCAGCTCACAGGGCCGGAACGGTGGCTACACCTTC NA 14 TRBV5-1 NA TRBJ1-2
CASSLGYGYTF TGTGCCAGCAGCTTGGGATATGGCTACACCTTC NA 11 TRBV5-6 NA TRBJ1-2
CATSDPSTDTQYF TGTGCCACCAGTGACCCTAGCACAGATACGCAGTATTTT once 13 TRBV24-1 NA TRBJ2-3
CATGGQGLGEQYF TGTGCCACCGGGGGACAGGGGCTGGGCGAGCAGTACTTC NA 13 TRBV12-3/TRBV12-4 TRBD1 TRBJ2-7
CASRGPDLSQPQHF TGTGCCAGTAGGGGGCCGGACCTATCTCAGCCCCAGCATTTT NA 14 TRBV19 NA TRBJ1-5
CASSDGDLISETQYF TGTGCCAGCAGTGACGGGGACTTAATATCGGAGACCCAGTACTTC NA 15 TRBV6-4 NA TRBJ2-5
CATRLAFYNEQFF TGTGCCACCCGACTAGCGTTCTACAATGAGCAGTTCTTC NA 13 TRBV19 TRBD2 TRBJ2-1
CASSLVGGGELFF TGTGCCAGCAGCTTGGTTGGTGGCGGGGAGCTGTTTTTT NA 13 TRBV5-4 NA TRBJ2-2
CASSRQGTSNTGELFF TGTGCCAGCAGCCGACAGGGGACCTCGAACACCGGGGAGCTGTTTTTT NA 16 TRBV2 TRBD1 TRBJ2-2
CASSEAGRPYEQYF TGCGCCAGCAGTGAGGCAGGGAGGCCCTACGAGCAGTACTTC NA 14 TRBV10-1 NA TRBJ2-7
CASSRQGMEEKLFF TGTGCCAGCAGTCGACAGGGTATGGAGGAAAAACTGTTTTTT NA 14 TRBV2 TRBD1 TRBJ1-4
CASSPGPEGYGYTF TGTGCCAGCTCACCGGGCCCCGAGGGCTATGGCTACACCTTC NA 14 TRBV18 NA TRBJ1-2
CSATRNTEAFF TGCAGTGCTACCAGGAACACTGAAGCTTTCTTT NA 11 TRBV20-1 NA TRBJ1-1